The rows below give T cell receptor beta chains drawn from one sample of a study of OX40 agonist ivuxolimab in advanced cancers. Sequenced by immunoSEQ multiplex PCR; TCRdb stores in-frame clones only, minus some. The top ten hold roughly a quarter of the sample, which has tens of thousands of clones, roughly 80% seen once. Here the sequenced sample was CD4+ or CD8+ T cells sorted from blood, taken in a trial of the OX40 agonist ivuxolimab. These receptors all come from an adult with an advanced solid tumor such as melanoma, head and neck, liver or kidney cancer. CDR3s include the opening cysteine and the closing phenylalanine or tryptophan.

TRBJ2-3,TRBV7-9,CASSLGGNTQYF
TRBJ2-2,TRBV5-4,CASSSFADTGELFF
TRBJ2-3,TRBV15,CATSGGRGADTQYF
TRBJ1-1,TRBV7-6,CASSVQGGTEAFF
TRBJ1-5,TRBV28,CASRWTGGRNQPQHF
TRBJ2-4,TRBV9,CASSAGTGENIQYF
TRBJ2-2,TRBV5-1,CASDRDSGTGELFF
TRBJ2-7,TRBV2,CASKTAFGTGF
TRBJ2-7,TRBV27,CASSGLATGLEQYF
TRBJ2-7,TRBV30,CACEYGYEQYF
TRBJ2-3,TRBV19,CASSIIGDTQYF
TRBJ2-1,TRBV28,CASSLASGIFSEQFF
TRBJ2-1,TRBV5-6,CASSSGQGQFF
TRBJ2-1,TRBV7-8,CASSYYGGGLYEQFF
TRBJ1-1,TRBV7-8,CASSERQGPSTEAFF
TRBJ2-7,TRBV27,CASSLGLAGDPRDYEQYF
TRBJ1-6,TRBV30,CAWAPGDLISPLHF
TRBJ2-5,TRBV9,CASSGTSGRGETQYF
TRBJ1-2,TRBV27,CASSLMGDGQTYGYTF
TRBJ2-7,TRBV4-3,CASSPKRRNYYEQYF
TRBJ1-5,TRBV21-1,CASSQAGEGFRPQHF
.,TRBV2,CASSALDSSPSYEQYF
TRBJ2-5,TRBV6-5,CASSWTGGRGTQYF
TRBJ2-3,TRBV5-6,CASRIAGGPTDTQYF
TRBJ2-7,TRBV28,CASSSPEWRADEQYF
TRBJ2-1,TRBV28,CASSATMAGGAGHEQFF
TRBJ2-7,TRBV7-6,CASSLARSSYEQHF
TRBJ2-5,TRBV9,CASSVGLIETQYF
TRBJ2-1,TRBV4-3,CASSQDRRLAGQQFF
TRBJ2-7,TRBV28,CASSPRTVYEQYF
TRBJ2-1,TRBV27,CASSFTSGGAIEQFF
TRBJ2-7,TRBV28,CASSLYAGEQYF
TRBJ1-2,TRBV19,CATAHLDRGYGYTF
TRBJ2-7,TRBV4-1,CASSQDTRSSYEQYF
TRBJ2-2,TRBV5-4,CASSLVDAGINTGELFF
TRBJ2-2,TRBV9,CASSIGQGAAGELFF
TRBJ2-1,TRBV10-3,CAISVNLAGPYNEQFF
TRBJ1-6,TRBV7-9,CASSFGQGLDSPLHF
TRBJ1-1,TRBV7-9,CASSRFSVGQGARNTEAFF
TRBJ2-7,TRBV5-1,CASSLDYEQYF
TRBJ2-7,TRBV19,CASGTGAHEQYF
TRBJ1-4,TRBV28,CASSFPTATSELFF
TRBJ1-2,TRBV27,CASRFRETANYGYTF
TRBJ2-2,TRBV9,CASEDTGELFF
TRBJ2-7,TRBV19,CASSIPGTGLYEQYF
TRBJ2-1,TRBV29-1,CSAGDNYNEQFF
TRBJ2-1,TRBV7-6,CASSSRDYEQFF